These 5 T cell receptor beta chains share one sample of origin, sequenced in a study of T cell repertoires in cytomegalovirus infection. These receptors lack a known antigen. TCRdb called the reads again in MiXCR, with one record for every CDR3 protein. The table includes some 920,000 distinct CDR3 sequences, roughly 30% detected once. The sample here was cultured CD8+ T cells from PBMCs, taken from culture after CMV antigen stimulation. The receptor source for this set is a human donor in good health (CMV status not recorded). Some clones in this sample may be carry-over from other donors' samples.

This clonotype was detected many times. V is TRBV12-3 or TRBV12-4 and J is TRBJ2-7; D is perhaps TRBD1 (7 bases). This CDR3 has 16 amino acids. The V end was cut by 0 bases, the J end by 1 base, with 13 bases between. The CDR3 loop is CASSLALTGRSYEQYF. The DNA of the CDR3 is TGTGCCAGCAGTTTAGCGCTGACAGGGAGGTCCTACGAGCAGTACTTC.

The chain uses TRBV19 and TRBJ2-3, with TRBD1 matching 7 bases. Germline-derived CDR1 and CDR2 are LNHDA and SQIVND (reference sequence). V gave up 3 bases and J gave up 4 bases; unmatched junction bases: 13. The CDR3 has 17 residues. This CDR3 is CASSMVWGEGASDTQYF. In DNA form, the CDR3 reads TGTGCCAGTAGTATGGTATGGGGAGAGGGGGCCTCAGATACGCAGTATTTT.

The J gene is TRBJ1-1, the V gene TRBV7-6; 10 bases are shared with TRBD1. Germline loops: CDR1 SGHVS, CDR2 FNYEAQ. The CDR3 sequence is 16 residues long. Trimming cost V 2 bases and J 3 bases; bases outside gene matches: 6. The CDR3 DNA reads TGTGCCAGCAGCTTAATCCTGGACAGGGGGGACACTGAAGCTTTCTTT. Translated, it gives CASSLILDRGDTEAFF.

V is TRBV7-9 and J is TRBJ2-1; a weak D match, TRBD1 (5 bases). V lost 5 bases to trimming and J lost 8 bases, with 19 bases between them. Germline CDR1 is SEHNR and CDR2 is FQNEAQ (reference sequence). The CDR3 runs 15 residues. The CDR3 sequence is CASSTTESVIDEQFF. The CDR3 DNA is TGTGCCAGCAGCACGACAGAGTCCGTTATTGATGAGCAGTTCTTC.

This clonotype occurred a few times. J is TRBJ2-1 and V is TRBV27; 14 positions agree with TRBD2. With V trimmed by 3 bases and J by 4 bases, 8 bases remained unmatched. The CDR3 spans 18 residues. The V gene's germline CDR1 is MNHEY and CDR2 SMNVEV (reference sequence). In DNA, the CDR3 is TGTGCCAGCAGTTTCGGGACTAGCGGGGGCCATTTATACAATGAGCAGTTCTTC. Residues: CASSFGTSGGHLYNEQFF.